The clone carrying this T cell receptor beta chain was detected a few times. TCRdb independently ran MiXCR on the 5' RACE reads; one entry per CDR3 protein. The repertoire holds approximately 250,000 distinct CDR3 sequences, with approximately 8.4% as singletons. This sample was taken from a study of CD8 T cells in ankylosing spondylitis. The germline gives CDR1 KGHSH, CDR2 LQKENI. The CDR3 spans 15 residues. V shed 1 base and J shed 10 bases, with 17 bases lying between them. The material sequenced was blood, either unsorted or a sorted T cell fraction (not recorded which). The chain uses TRBV18 and TRBJ1-5; D perhaps matches TRBD1 (5 bases). This TCR came from a female donor with ankylosing spondylitis or in good health (not recorded which). The CDR3 DNA follows: TGTGCCAGCTCACCACTAGATACAGGACTTTCCCCCCAGCATTTT. It yields the protein CASSPLDTGLSPQHF.